What follows is one T cell receptor (beta chain) and its context. The specificity of this receptor is unknown. Per-nucleotide qualities are absent, and no much larger clonotype sits a single base away. Repertoires were sampled multiple times during chemoradiotherapy, which allowed clonal expansion in the tumor microenvironment to be followed. The protocol used for the library was the immunoSEQ multiplex PCR assay. TCRdb provides this immuneACCESS table in a form limited to in-frame rearrangements. Some clones are lacking; in checked studies, under half of them reflect an unresolved V gene, and why the rest are absent is not known. The sample table contains tens of thousands of clones; only one count was recorded for approximately 87% of them. Of the sample, 2.3% is held by the ten largest clones. This entry comes from a study of chemoradiotherapy in HPV16-positive cancers (dated by TCRdb to between 2021 and 2022). With regard to the full study: Functional T-cell assays on cells from two HPV16-positive patients defined candidate HPV-specific T-cell clones and common TCR motifs. The candidate HPV-specific TCRs and motifs were then tracked in TCR repertoires from 86 patients with HPV-related cancers. The study set out to ask whether T-cell immunity against the HPV oncoproteins E6 and E7 changes over the course of chemoradiotherapy and whether that immunity affects survival. The research as a whole found: Expansion of candidate HPV-specific clones and E7-related TCR motifs was observed in the tumor microenvironment during treatment, whereas no such expansion was observed for non-HPV-specific T cells. The functional definition of HPV-specific T cells was derived from only two HPV16-positive patients, and the survival association was reported for HPV16-positive patients. Improved recurrence-free survival in HPV16-positive patients was associated with expansion of HPV-responsive T cells during chemoradiotherapy.

The germline V gene (reference sequence) specifies LNHDA as CDR1 and SQIVND as CDR2. The trim is 9 bases for V and 3 bases for J, with a gap of 21 bases between the germline ends. The CDR3 contains 15 residues, cysteine and phenylalanine counted. The only DNA kept is the CDR3, 45 bases in frame from the first base. The sequencing used blood, collected from a patient who underwent chemoradiotherapy. Here the chain combines TRBV19 and TRBJ2-7; the D gene is possibly TRBD1, with 6 bases matching. The sequence came from a human donor with HPV-associated anogenital cancer. The CDR3 region reads CARNNRVGECYEQYF. The sequenced DNA: TGTGCCAGGAATAACAGGGTTGGGGAATGCTACGAGCAGTACTTC.